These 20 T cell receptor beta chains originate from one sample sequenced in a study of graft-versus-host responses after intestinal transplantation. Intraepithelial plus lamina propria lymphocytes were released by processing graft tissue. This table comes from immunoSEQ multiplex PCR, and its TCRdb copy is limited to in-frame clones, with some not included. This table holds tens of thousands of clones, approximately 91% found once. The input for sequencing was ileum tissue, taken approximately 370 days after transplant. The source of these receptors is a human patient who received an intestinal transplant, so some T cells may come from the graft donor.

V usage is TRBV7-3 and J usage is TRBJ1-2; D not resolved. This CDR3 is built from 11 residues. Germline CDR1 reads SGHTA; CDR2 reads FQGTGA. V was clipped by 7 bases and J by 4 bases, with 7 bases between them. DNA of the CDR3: TGTGCCAGCATAGGCGGCTATGGCTACACCTTC. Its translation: CASIGGYGYTF.

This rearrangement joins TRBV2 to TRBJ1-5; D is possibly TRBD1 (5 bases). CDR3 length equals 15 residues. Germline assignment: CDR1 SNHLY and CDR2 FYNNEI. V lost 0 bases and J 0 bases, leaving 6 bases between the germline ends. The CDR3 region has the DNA TGTGCCAGCAGTGAAGCGCAGGGTAGCAATCAGCCCCAGCATTTT. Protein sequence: CASSEAQGSNQPQHF.

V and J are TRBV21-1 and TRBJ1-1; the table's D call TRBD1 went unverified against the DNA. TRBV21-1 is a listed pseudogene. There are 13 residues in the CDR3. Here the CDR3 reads CAGSDRSVTEAFF. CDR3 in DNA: TGTGCCGGATCCGACAGGAGTGTGACTGAAGCTTTCTTT.

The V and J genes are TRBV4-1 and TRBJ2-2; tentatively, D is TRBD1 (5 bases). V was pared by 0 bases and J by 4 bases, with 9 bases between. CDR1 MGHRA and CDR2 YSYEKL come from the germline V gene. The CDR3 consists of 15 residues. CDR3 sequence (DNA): TGCGCCAGCAGCCAAGAGGGGCAGGCCACCGGGGAGCTGTTTTTT. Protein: CASSQEGQATGELFF.

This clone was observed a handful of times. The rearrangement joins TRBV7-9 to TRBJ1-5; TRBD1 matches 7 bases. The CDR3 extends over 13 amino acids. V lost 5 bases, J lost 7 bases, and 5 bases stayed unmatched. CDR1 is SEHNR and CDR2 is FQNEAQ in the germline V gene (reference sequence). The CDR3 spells CASSGDRAQPQHF. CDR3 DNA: TGTGCCAGCAGCGGAGACAGGGCGCAGCCCCAGCATTTT.

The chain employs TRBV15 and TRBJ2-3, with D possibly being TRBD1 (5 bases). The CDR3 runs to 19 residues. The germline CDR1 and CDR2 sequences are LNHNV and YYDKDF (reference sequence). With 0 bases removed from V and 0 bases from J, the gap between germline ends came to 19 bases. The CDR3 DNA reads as TGTGCCACCAGCAGAGATTGGACAAGTTCTTTCTCTAGCACAGATACGCAGTATTTT. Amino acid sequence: CATSRDWTSSFSSTDTQYF.

The CDR3 nucleotides read TGCGCCAGCAGCTCTTTTGGGACTAGCGGGGGGGCCCCCCAAGAGACCCAGTACTTC. Encoded protein: CASSSFGTSGGAPQETQYF. V gene TRBV5-1 combines with J gene TRBJ2-5; 16 nucleotides agree with TRBD2. Trimming cost V 3 bases and J 1 base; bases outside gene matches: 9. Germline-derived CDR1 and CDR2 are SGHRS and YFSETQ. The CDR3 spans 19 residues.

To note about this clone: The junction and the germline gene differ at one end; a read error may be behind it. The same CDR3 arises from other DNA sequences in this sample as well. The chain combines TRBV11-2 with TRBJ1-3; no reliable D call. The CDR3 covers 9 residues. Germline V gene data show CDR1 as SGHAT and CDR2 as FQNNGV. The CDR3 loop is CASSPPLYF. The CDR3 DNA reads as TGCGCCAGCAGCCCCCCCTTGTATTTT.

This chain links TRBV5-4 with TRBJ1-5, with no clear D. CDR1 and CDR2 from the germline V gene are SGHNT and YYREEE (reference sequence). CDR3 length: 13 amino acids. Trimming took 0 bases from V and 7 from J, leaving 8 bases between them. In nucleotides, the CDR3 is TGTGCCAGCAGCTTGGACTTTCGACAGCCCCAGCATTTT. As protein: CASSLDFRQPQHF.

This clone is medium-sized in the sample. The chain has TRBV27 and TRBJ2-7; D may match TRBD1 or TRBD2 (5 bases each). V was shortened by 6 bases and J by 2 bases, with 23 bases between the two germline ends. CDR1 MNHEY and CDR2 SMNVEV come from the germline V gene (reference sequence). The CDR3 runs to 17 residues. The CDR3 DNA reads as TGTGCCAGCAGCCGGGCGATAGGTGGGGGAGTTCCCTACGAGCAGTACTTC. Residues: CASSRAIGGGVPYEQYF.

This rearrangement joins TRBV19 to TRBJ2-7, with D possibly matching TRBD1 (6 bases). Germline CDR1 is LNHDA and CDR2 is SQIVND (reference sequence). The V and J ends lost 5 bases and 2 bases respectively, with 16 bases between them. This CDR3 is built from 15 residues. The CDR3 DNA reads TGTGCCAGTAGTCGAACGACAGGCCGGGCCTACGAGCAGTACTTC. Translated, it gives CASSRTTGRAYEQYF.

Here the CDR3 reads CASTPGRTSGADYEQYF. The DNA for the CDR3 is TGTGCCAGCACCCCAGGGAGGACTAGCGGGGCCGACTACGAGCAGTACTTC. This chain connects TRBV2 to TRBJ2-7; TRBD2 agrees at 12 bases. This CDR3 spans 17 amino acids. V shed 7 bases, J shed 3 bases, and the junction held 13 bases outside the gene matches. The germline V gene encodes CDR1 SNHLY and CDR2 FYNNEI.

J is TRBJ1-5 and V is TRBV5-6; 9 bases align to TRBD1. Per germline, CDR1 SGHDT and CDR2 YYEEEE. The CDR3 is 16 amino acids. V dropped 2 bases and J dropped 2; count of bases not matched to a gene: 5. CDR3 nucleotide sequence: TGTGCCAGCAGCTTTTGGACAGGGGTGGGCAATCAGCCCCAGCATTTT. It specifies CASSFWTGVGNQPQHF.

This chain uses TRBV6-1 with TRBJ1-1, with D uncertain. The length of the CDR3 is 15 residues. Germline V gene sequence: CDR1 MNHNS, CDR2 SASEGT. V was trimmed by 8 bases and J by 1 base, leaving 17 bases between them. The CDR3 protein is CASLTPYTTNTEAFF. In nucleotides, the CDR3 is TGTGCCAGCTTAACACCCTATACAACGAACACTGAAGCTTTCTTT.

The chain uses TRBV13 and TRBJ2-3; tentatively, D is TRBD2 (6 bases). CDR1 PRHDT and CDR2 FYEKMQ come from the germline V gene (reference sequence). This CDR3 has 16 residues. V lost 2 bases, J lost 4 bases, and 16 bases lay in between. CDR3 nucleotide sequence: TGTGCCAGCAGCTTATCCCAGACTAGATTTTCAGATACGCAGTATTTT. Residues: CASSLSQTRFSDTQYF.

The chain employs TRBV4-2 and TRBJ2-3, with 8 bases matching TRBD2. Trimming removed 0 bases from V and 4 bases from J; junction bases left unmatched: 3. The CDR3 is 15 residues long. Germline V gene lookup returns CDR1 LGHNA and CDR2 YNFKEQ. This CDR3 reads CASSQDPGGPDTQYF. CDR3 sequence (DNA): TGTGCCAGCAGCCAAGACCCGGGAGGGCCAGATACGCAGTATTTT.

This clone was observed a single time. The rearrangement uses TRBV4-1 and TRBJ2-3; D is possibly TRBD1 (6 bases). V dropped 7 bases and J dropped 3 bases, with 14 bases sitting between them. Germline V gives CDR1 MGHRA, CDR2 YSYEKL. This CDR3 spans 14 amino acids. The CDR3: CASNTGFRTDTQYF. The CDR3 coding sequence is TGCGCCAGCAACACAGGGTTCCGGACAGATACGCAGTATTTT.

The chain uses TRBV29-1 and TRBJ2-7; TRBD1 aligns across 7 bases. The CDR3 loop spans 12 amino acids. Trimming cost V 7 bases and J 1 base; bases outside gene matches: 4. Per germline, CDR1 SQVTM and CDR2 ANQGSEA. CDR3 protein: CSALTGSYEQYF. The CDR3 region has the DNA TGCAGCGCACTGACAGGGTCCTACGAGCAGTACTTC.

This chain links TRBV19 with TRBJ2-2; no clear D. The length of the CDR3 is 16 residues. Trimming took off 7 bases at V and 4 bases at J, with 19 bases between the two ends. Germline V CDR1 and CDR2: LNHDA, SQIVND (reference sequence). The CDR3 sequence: CASKGVGIAGTGELFF. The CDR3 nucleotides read TGTGCCAGTAAAGGAGTAGGGATAGCAGGCACCGGGGAGCTGTTTTTT.

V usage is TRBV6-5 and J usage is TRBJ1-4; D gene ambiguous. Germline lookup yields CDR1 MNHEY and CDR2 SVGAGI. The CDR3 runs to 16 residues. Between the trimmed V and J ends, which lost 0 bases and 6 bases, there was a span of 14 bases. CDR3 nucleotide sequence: TGTGCCAGCAGTTACTCCCCGGGAGTGAGAGATGAAAAACTGTTTTTT. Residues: CASSYSPGVRDEKLFF.